The T cell receptor (beta chain) described here comes from a study of graft-versus-host responses after intestinal transplantation. Study in general: Each recipient received a multivisceral, liver-intestinal, or isolated intestinal graft.

Study conclusions and caveats: GvH clones appeared in recipient marrow, some first in ileum or blood.

As for this clone: Its antigen remains unknown.

Germline CDR1 and CDR2: SGHRS and YFSETQ. Unmatched junction bases numbered 6, after V lost 1 base and J lost 4 bases. The CDR3 runs to 16 residues. Only in-frame clones appear in the TCRdb table, and some are missing; sequencing was by immunoSEQ multiplex PCR. The data contain 130,000 or so clones, roughly 92% of them singletons. The specimen comprised unstimulated CD4+ T cells sorted from spleen or lymph node cells, sampled before intestinal transplant. The gene calls are TRBV5-1 and TRBJ2-1; TRBD1 matches 9 bases. The receptor's source is a human donor who received an intestinal transplant. CDR3 DNA sequence: TGCGCCAGCAGCTTGTCACCGGGACAGGGTTACAATGAGCAGTTCTTC. Its translation is CASSLSPGQGYNEQFF.